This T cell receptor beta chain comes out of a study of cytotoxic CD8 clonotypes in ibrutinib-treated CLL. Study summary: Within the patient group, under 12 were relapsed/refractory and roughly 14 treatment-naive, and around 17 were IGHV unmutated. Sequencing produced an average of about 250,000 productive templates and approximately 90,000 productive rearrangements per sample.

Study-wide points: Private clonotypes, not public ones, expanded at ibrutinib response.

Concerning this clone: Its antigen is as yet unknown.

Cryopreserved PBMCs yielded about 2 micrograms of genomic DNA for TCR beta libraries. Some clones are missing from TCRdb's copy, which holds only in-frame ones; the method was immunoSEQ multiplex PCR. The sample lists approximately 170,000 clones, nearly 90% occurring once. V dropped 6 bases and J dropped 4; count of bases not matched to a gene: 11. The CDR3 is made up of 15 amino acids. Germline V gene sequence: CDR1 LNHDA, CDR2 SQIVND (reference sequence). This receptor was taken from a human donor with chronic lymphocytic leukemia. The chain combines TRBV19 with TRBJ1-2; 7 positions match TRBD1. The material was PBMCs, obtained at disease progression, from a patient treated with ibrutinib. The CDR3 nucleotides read TGTGCCAGTAGACCCTGGACAGGACGAGTCTATGGCTACACCTTC. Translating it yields CASRPWTGRVYGYTF.